Below are 8 T cell receptor beta chains sequenced from a single sample in a study of technical replicates of blood from several donors. Assay used: immunoSEQ multiplex PCR; TCRdb lists only in-frame clones, some missing. This sample has around 80,000 clones, with about nine tenths found just once. Sequenced input: T cells isolated from PBMCs. The source of these receptors is a human donor in good health.

The chain couples TRBV27 to TRBJ1-5; D not resolved. This CDR3 contains 13 residues. Germline V lookup: CDR1 MNHEY, CDR2 SMNVEV (reference sequence). V dropped 2 bases and J dropped 12 bases, with 14 bases sitting between them. As DNA, the CDR3 is TGTGCCAGCAGTTTAACTCCCCGCGGGCACCAGCATTTT. Protein: CASSLTPRGHQHF.

The chain joins TRBV2 to TRBJ2-1, with 13 bases matching TRBD2. Per germline, CDR1 SNHLY and CDR2 FYNNEI. The CDR3 totals 13 residues. Trimming took 8 bases from V and 14 from J; bases not matched to a gene: 9. DNA of the CDR3: TGTGCCAGCGGGCGACTAGCGGGAGGCGTGGAGTTCTTC. Translation: CASGRLAGGVEFF.

The chain employs TRBV4-2 and TRBJ2-7, with 9 bases fitting TRBD2. V dropped 7 bases and J dropped 4; count of bases not matched to a gene: 8. The CDR3 has 14 residues. Per germline, CDR1 LGHNA and CDR2 YNFKEQ. The CDR3 sequence: CASNSGRDRYEQYF. DNA of the CDR3: TGTGCCAGCAATAGCGGGAGAGATAGGTACGAGCAGTACTTC.

V usage is TRBV11-3 and J usage is TRBJ2-1; 11 bases match TRBD2. Germline CDR1 and CDR2: SGHNT and YENEEA. V was pared by 0 bases and J by 5 bases, with 0 bases of the junction left unmatched. The CDR3 sequence is 15 residues long. The CDR3, as DNA: TGTGCCAGCAGCTTAGAACTAGCGGGAGACAATGAGCAGTTCTTC. This translates into CASSLELAGDNEQFF.

This chain joins TRBV14 and TRBJ1-5; 7 bases are shared with TRBD1. Germline lookup yields CDR1 SGHDN and CDR2 FVKESK. The CDR3 is made up of 13 amino acids. With V trimmed by 1 base and J by 15 bases, 9 bases remained unmatched. The CDR3 region is CASSQGSRGVRHF. The CDR3 DNA is TGTGCCAGCAGCCAAGGGAGCAGGGGGGTCCGGCATTTT.

This chain joins TRBV15 and TRBJ1-2; the D gene is possibly TRBD1 (6 bases). Trimming stripped 1 base from V and 4 bases from J, with 16 bases between. This CDR3 spans 16 amino acids. CDR1 is LNHNV, CDR2 YYDKDF, per germline (reference sequence). CDR3 in amino acids: CATSRGPLTGIYGYTF. CDR3 nucleotides: TGTGCCACCAGCAGAGGACCTTTAACAGGGATCTATGGCTACACCTTC.

This chain uses TRBV6-5 with TRBJ2-7; 9 nucleotides agree with TRBD2. Germline CDR1 MNHEY, CDR2 SVGAGI. Trimming took 5 bases from V and 0 from J; bases not matched to a gene: 2. The CDR3 contains 14 residues. The CDR3 region has the DNA TGTGCCAGCAGTCCACTAGCGGGCTCCTACGAGCAGTACTTC. Translated, it gives CASSPLAGSYEQYF.

The rearrangement joins TRBV25-1 to TRBJ2-1; 7 nucleotides agree with TRBD2. From germline, CDR1 is MGHDK and CDR2 SYGVNS. V lost 1 base and J lost 3; bases outside the gene matches: 6. The length of the CDR3 is 16 residues. The CDR3 sequence is CASSEWGGDLYNEQFF. DNA for the CDR3: TGTGCCAGCAGTGAATGGGGGGGAGATCTCTACAATGAGCAGTTCTTC.